Following are 10 T cell receptor beta chains from one sample sequenced in a study of T cell responses to AZD1222 COVID-19 vaccine. The data were produced by immunoSEQ multiplex PCR, yet TCRdb's version contains in-frame clones alone and is incomplete. The sample records tens of thousands of clones, roughly nine tenths being singletons. Sequences were derived from peripheral blood, sampled on day 0 of AZD1222 vaccination. These receptors were obtained from an adult in good health.

The chain couples TRBV7-9 to TRBJ1-2; 7 nucleotides match TRBD1. Per germline, CDR1 SEHNR and CDR2 FQNEAQ (reference sequence). With 0 bases clipped from V and 5 bases from J, the junction kept 3 bases outside the gene matches. The CDR3 covers 14 residues. The CDR3 DNA reads TGTGCCAGCAGCTTAGCACAGGGGCGGTATGGCTACACCTTC. It codes for CASSLAQGRYGYTF.

This clone was detected only once. V usage is TRBV7-9 and J usage is TRBJ2-3; 11 bases agree with TRBD2. Looked up from germline, CDR1 is SEHNR and CDR2 is FQNEAQ (reference sequence). This CDR3 spans 15 amino acids. J was trimmed by 3 bases and V by 5 bases; bases with no gene match: 4. The DNA for the CDR3 is TGTGCCAGCAGCCCGGGACTAGCGGAGACAGATACGCAGTATTTT. Encoded protein: CASSPGLAETDTQYF.

The chain couples TRBV27 to TRBJ1-1, with TRBD1 identical over 7 bases. The CDR3 extends over 13 amino acids. Germline V gives CDR1 MNHEY, CDR2 SMNVEV (reference sequence). With 2 bases clipped from V and 4 bases from J, the junction kept 1 base outside the gene matches. The CDR3: CASSLQGGTEAFF. The CDR3 nucleotides read TGTGCCAGCAGTTTACAGGGGGGCACTGAAGCTTTCTTT.

The chain carries TRBV19 and TRBJ1-1; D possibly corresponds to TRBD1 (6 bases). There are 19 residues in the CDR3. The V end was cut by 7 bases, the J end by 4 bases, with 31 bases between. The germline V gene encodes CDR1 LNHDA and CDR2 SQIVND (reference sequence). CDR3 sequence (DNA): TGTGCCAGTATGGGTTTGACAGGTGGACGTTCTTTGCAACTCACTGAAGCTTTCTTT. It encodes CASMGLTGGRSLQLTEAFF.

This chain uses TRBV6-5 with TRBJ2-7; D perhaps matches TRBD1 (5 bases). The CDR3 is 14 amino acids. Germline-derived CDR1 and CDR2 are MNHEY and SVGAGI. V was trimmed by 4 bases and J by 0 bases, leaving 10 bases between them. CDR3 sequence: CASSSTTVSYEQYF. The CDR3 DNA reads TGTGCCAGCAGTTCGACGACAGTCTCCTACGAGCAGTACTTC.

This chain joins TRBV5-4 and TRBJ2-5; 7 bases align to TRBD2. CDR3 length: 14 amino acids. In germline, CDR1 is SGHNT, CDR2 YYREEE (reference sequence). J lost 3 bases, V lost 4 bases, and 6 bases had no gene match. CDR3 DNA sequence: TGTGCCAGCAGCCTGGGGGGGACGAAAGAGACCCAGTACTTC. This translates into CASSLGGTKETQYF.

This clone has just one count. DNA of the CDR3: TGTGCCAGCAGCTTCAGGTCGGGAGGGCAAGAGACCCAGTACTTC. Translating it yields CASSFRSGGQETQYF. The rearrangement joins TRBV13 to TRBJ2-5; 8 bases fit TRBD2. The CDR3 has 15 residues. Germline CDR1 and CDR2: PRHDT and FYEKMQ (reference sequence). V lost 3 bases, J lost 2 bases, and 5 bases stayed unmatched.

This chain's CDR3 is CASRTHRGTNTEAFF. The CDR3 DNA reads TGTGCCAGCAGGACCCACAGGGGGACGAACACTGAAGCTTTCTTT. The rearrangement joins TRBV25-1 to TRBJ1-1; TRBD1 matches 8 bases. CDR1 is MGHDK, CDR2 SYGVNS, per germline. The J segment lost 1 base and the V segment lost 6 bases, leaving 7 bases of the junction unmatched. The CDR3 loop spans 15 amino acids.

This chain links TRBV3-1 (or the pseudogene TRBV3-2) with TRBJ1-1; tentative D call: TRBD1 (6 bases). V lost 0 bases and J lost 7, with 12 bases in between. The germline V gene encodes CDR1 LGHDT and CDR2 YNNKEL (reference sequence). The CDR3 length is 14 residues. CDR3 loop: CASSQDQGGDEAFF. DNA of the CDR3: TGTGCCAGCAGCCAAGATCAAGGGGGGGATGAAGCTTTCTTT.

This sequence joins TRBV18 and TRBJ2-2; 9 bases are shared with TRBD1. The CDR3 is 16 amino acids. CDR1 KGHSH and CDR2 LQKENI come from the germline V gene. J lost 7 bases, V lost 5 bases, and 11 bases had no gene match. CDR3 protein: CASSSNRDRAGGELFF. CDR3 coding DNA: TGTGCCAGCTCATCGAACCGGGACAGGGCCGGCGGGGAGCTGTTTTTT.